What follows are 15 T cell receptor beta chains derived from one specimen sequenced in a study of human CD8 memory T cell subsets. The authors made TCR beta libraries using UMI-labeled 5' RACE. Reprocessing the 5' RACE reads, TCRdb reports a single entry for every CDR3 protein and omits DNA. This sample's table reports about 6,200 distinct CDR3 sequences. The sample consisted of CD8+ effector memory T cells (TEM) sorted from PBMCs. The sample's subset: effector memory CD8 T cells, CCR7- CD45RO+ CD95+. These receptors were taken from a human donor in good health.

The rearrangement joins TRBV13 to TRBJ2-1; TCRdb selects TRBD1, and the lack of DNA leaves this call unchecked. Germline loops: CDR1 PRHDT, CDR2 FYEKMQ (reference sequence). The CDR3 is 13 residues long. The CDR3 spells CATSGAPVHEQFF.

The V gene is TRBV5-6, the J gene TRBJ2-7; the D gene TCRdb calls, TRBD1, cannot be checked with no DNA. The CDR3 extends over 14 amino acids. Per germline, CDR1 SGHDT and CDR2 YYEEEE. Here the CDR3 reads CASSPGTGDYEQYF.

The J gene is TRBJ2-1, the V gene TRBV27; TCRdb proposes TRBD2, but this gene call is untestable without DNA. Germline-derived CDR1 and CDR2 are MNHEY and SMNVEV (reference sequence). This CDR3 is 13 amino acids long. The CDR3 spells CASSHSSTNEQFF.

V and J are TRBV27 and TRBJ1-6; the D gene TCRdb calls, TRBD1, cannot be checked with no DNA. CDR3 length: 12 residues. Germline CDR1 MNHEY, CDR2 SMNVEV (reference sequence). The CDR3 spells CATSGDWGPLHF.

The chain recombines TRBV24-1 with TRBJ2-3; TCRdb picks TRBD1, but there is no DNA to check that call. CDR3 size: 18 residues. The germline CDR1 and CDR2 sequences are KGHDR and SFDVKD. CDR3: CATSELPGTGGGSDTQYF.

The V call is TRBV29-1, the J call TRBJ2-1; TCRdb's D call of TRBD1 is untestable without DNA. Per the germline V gene, CDR1 is SQVTM and CDR2 is ANQGSEA. The CDR3 length is 14 residues. The CDR3 protein is CSVGGQAAYNEQFF.

The CDR3 sequence is CASSPTGGTDTQYF. The chain couples TRBV7-3 to TRBJ2-3; TCRdb's D call of TRBD1 is untestable without DNA. The CDR3 is 14 amino acids. Germline lookup yields CDR1 SGHTA and CDR2 FQGTGA.

V is TRBV7-9 and J is TRBJ2-2; the D call from TCRdb, TRBD1, cannot be confirmed without DNA. This CDR3 contains 20 residues. Germline assignment: CDR1 SEHNR and CDR2 FQNEAQ (reference sequence). The CDR3 loop reads CASSSSPGQGARSGTGELFF.

This rearrangement joins TRBV2 to TRBJ2-3; TCRdb names TRBD2, which stays unverified in the absence of DNA. The CDR3 spans 17 residues. Looked up from germline, CDR1 is SNHLY and CDR2 is FYNNEI. This chain's CDR3 is CASSPGLAGVVTDTQYF.

The chain employs TRBV27 and TRBJ2-7. This CDR3 region has 12 residues. Germline values: CDR1 MNHEY, CDR2 SMNVEV (reference sequence). CDR3 region: CASSSTLYEQYF.

This rearrangement joins TRBV6-1 to TRBJ1-6. The CDR3 runs 14 residues. Germline V gene sequence: CDR1 MNHNS, CDR2 SASEGT. The CDR3 here is CASSESRATSPLHF.

The chain couples TRBV11-2 to TRBJ2-3; the TCRdb call, TRBD1, lacks DNA for checking. The CDR3 length is 15 residues. In germline, CDR1 is SGHAT, CDR2 FQNNGV. This CDR3 reads CASTGGAGGTDTQYF.

CDR3 protein: CASSAGVSSYNEQFF. The V gene is TRBV2, the J gene TRBJ2-1. CDR1 and CDR2 from the germline V gene are SNHLY and FYNNEI. The CDR3 is 15 amino acids.

The rearrangement joins TRBV20-1 to TRBJ2-7; TCRdb's D call, TRBD2, is unchecked because there is no DNA. CDR1 and CDR2 from the germline V gene are DFQATT and SNEGSKA (reference sequence). The CDR3 extends over 15 amino acids. The CDR3 sequence: CSARDQREGTYEQYF.

The gene calls are TRBV19 and TRBJ1-5. The germline V gene has CDR1 LNHDA and CDR2 SQIVND (reference sequence). The CDR3 totals 15 residues. The CDR3 here is CASSSMTRRYQPQHF.